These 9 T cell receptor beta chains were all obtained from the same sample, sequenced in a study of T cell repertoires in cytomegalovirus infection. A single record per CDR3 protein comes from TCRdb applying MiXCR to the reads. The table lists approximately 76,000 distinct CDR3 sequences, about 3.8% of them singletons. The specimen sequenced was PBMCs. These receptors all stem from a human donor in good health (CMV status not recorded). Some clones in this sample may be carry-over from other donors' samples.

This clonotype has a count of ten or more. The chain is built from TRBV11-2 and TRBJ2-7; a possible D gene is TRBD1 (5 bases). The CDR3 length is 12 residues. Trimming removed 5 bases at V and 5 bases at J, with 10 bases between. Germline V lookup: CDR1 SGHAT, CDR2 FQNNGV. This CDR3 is CASSQTGHEQYF. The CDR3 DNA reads TGTGCCAGCAGCCAAACAGGCCACGAGCAGTACTTC.

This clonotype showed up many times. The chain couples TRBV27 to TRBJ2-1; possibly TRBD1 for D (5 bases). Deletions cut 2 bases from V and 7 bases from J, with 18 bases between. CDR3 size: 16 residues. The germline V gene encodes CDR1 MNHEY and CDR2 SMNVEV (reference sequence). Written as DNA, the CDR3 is TGTGCCAGCAGTTTAAAGGGGATTTTATGGGTTAATGAGCAGTTCTTC. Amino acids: CASSLKGILWVNEQFF.

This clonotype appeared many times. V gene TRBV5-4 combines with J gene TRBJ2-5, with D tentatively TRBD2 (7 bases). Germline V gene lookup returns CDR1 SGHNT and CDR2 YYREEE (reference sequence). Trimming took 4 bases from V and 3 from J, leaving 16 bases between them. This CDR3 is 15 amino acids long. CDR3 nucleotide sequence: TGTGCCAGCAGCCCATGGGGGGCGGGGGAAGAGACCCAGTACTTC. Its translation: CASSPWGAGEETQYF.

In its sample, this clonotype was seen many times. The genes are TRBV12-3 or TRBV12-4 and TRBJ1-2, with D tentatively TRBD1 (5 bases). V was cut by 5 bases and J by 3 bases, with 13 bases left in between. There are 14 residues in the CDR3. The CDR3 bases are TGTGCCAGCAGTCCCCGGGGAGGGGACTATGGCTACACCTTC. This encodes CASSPRGGDYGYTF.

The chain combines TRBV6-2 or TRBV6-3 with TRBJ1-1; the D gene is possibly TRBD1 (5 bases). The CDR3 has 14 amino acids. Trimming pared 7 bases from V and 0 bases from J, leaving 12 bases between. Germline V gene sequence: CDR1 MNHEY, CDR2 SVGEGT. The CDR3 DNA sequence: TGTGCCAGCACGAGGGACGGCTTGAACACTGAAGCTTTCTTT. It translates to CASTRDGLNTEAFF.

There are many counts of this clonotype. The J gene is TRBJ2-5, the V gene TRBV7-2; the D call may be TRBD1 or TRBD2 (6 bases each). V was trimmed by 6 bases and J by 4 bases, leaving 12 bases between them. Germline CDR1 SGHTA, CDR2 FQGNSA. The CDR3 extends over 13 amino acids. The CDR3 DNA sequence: TGTGCCAGCAGTCGACTAGGGGGAGAGACCCAGTACTTC. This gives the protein CASSRLGGETQYF.

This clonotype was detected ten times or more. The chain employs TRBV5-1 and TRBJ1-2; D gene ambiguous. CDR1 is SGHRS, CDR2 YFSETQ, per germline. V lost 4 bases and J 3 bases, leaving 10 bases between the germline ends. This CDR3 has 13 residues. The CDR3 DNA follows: TGCGCCAGCAGCCCCTTTCAGGACTATGGCTACACCTTC. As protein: CASSPFQDYGYTF.

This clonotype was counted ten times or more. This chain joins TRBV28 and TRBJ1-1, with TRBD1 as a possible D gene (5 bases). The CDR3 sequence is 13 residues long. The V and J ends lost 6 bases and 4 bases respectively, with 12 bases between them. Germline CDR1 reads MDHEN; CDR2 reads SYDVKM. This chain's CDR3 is CASRLTGFTEAFF. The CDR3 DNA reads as TGTGCCAGCAGATTAACAGGTTTCACTGAAGCTTTCTTT.

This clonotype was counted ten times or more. The CDR3 loop reads CASSYSLDNTGGWNSPLHF. The CDR3 DNA reads as TGTGCCAGCAGTTACAGCTTGGATAATACAGGGGGCTGGAATTCACCCCTCCACTTT. V is TRBV6-2 or TRBV6-3 and J is TRBJ1-6, with 9 nucleotides matching TRBD1. V lost 2 bases and J lost 7; bases outside the gene matches: 15. Germline V gives CDR1 MNHEY, CDR2 SVGEGT. This CDR3 has 19 residues.